The 22 T cell receptor beta chains below were found in one sample sequenced in a study of T cell responses to AZD1222 COVID-19 vaccine. Sequenced by immunoSEQ multiplex PCR; TCRdb stores in-frame clones only, minus some. The table has 120,000 or so clones, around 89% seen once. Sequenced here: peripheral blood, sampled on day 0 of MenACWY control vaccination. These receptors originate from an adult in good health.

The V gene is TRBV5-5, the J gene TRBJ1-3, with D unclear. V was shortened by 0 bases and J by 0 bases, with 7 bases between the two germline ends. Germline CDR1 SGHKS, CDR2 YYEKEE (reference sequence). This CDR3 has 15 residues. The CDR3 sequence: CASSLALDSGNTIYF. CDR3 in DNA: TGTGCCAGCAGCTTGGCACTAGACTCTGGAAACACCATATATTTT.

The table lists this clone with a count of one. The rearrangement uses TRBV6-5 and TRBJ1-2; possible D gene TRBD1, 6 bases. Trimming removed 4 bases from V and 2 bases from J, with 14 bases in between. CDR3 size: 15 residues. The germline CDR1 and CDR2 sequences are MNHEY and SVGAGI. CDR3 protein: CASSSPAGANYGYTF. The CDR3 coding sequence is TGTGCCAGCAGTTCCCCCGCGGGGGCAAACTATGGCTACACCTTC.

This clone occurred a few times. J is TRBJ2-5 and V is TRBV29-1, with TRBD1 as a possible D gene (7 bases). V gave up 7 bases and J gave up 5 bases, with 23 bases separating them. CDR1 is SQVTM and CDR2 is ANQGSEA in the germline V gene. The CDR3 spans 15 residues. The chain's CDR3 is CSAGGQPGSGETQYF. CDR3 bases: TGCAGCGCCGGGGGACAGCCCGGGTCGGGGGAGACCCAGTACTTC.

This clone was seen only once. This sequence joins TRBV4-2 and TRBJ2-5, with D uncertain. The germline V and J ends were trimmed by 2 bases and 5 bases, with 9 bases remaining between them. In germline, CDR1 is LGHNA, CDR2 YNFKEQ. There are 13 residues in the CDR3. The CDR3 DNA is TGTGCCAGCAGCCAATGGGTGCAGGAGACCCAGTACTTC. This translates into CASSQWVQETQYF.

This chain joins TRBV4-2 and TRBJ2-1; TRBD2 agrees at 7 bases. The ends lost 5 bases at V and 5 bases at J; junction bases unmatched: 12. This CDR3 spans 16 amino acids. Germline CDR1 LGHNA, CDR2 YNFKEQ. The CDR3 nucleotides read TGTGCCAGCAGCAGGACCTCCGGGACTACTAACAATGAGCAGTTCTTC. It specifies CASSRTSGTTNNEQFF.

The rearrangement links TRBV6-2 or TRBV6-3 to TRBJ1-1; 7 bases map to TRBD1. CDR1 is MNHEY and CDR2 is SVGEGT in the germline V gene. CDR3 size: 16 residues. Germline trimming cut 5 bases from V and 0 bases from J; bases unmatched to any gene: 9. CDR3 residues: CASSRGQITVNTEAFF. CDR3 in DNA: TGTGCCAGCAGTAGGGGACAGATCACGGTGAACACTGAAGCTTTCTTT.

The V call is TRBV5-4, the J call TRBJ2-6, with a weak D call TRBD1 (6 bases). V dropped 5 bases and J dropped 2 bases, with 26 bases sitting between them. The germline gives CDR1 SGHNT, CDR2 YYREEE (reference sequence). The CDR3 spans 20 residues. The CDR3 nucleotides are TGTGCCAGCAGTCCTCCGAGGGGCAGGGGTGGACGGGCTGGGGCCAACGTCCTGACTTTC. Translated, it gives CASSPPRGRGGRAGANVLTF.

J is TRBJ1-4 and V is TRBV18, with a weak D call TRBD1 (5 bases). The CDR3 loop spans 15 amino acids. V was cut by 3 bases and J by 12 bases, with 20 bases left in between. Germline CDR1 and CDR2: KGHSH and LQKENI. Written as DNA, the CDR3 is TGTGCCAGCTCACCCCCCGGGACCGCCGGGGACGAACTGTTTTTT. Protein: CASSPPGTAGDELFF.

The chain combines TRBV2 with TRBJ2-7, with D tentatively TRBD1 (6 bases). Germline-derived CDR1 and CDR2 are SNHLY and FYNNEI. Trimming cost V 7 bases and J 2 bases, with 18 bases left between them. This CDR3 contains 15 residues. CDR3 sequence (DNA): TGTGCCAGCACCCAGAAGGGGGAGACCACCTACGAGCAGTACTTC. It specifies CASTQKGETTYEQYF.

The chain combines TRBV7-9 with TRBJ2-7, with 11 bases matching TRBD2. Trimming at V came to 1 base and at J to 2 bases, leaving 1 base not matched to a gene. The CDR3 runs 15 residues. From germline, CDR1 is SEHNR and CDR2 FQNEAQ (reference sequence). CDR3 amino acids: CASSLVAGGPYEQYF. In DNA form, the CDR3 reads TGTGCCAGCAGCTTAGTAGCGGGAGGGCCCTACGAGCAGTACTTC.

This chain joins TRBV4-2 and TRBJ1-1; 9 nucleotides agree with TRBD1. The CDR3 runs to 16 residues. Germline CDR1 LGHNA, CDR2 YNFKEQ. V shed 0 bases, J shed 11 bases, and the junction held 13 bases outside the gene matches. Here the CDR3 reads CASSQEIGTGYFLAFF. The CDR3 DNA is TGTGCCAGCAGCCAAGAAATAGGGACAGGGTATTTTTTGGCTTTCTTT.

Here the CDR3 DNA reads TGCGCCAGCAGCCAAGCGAGAAGCTCCTACGAGCAGTACTTC. This gives the protein CASSQARSSYEQYF. This chain links TRBV4-1 with TRBJ2-7; D uncertain. CDR3 length: 14 amino acids. From germline, CDR1 is MGHRA and CDR2 YSYEKL. V was clipped by 1 base and J by 0 bases, with 7 bases between them.

CDR3 region: CASRRDRGNWAEAFF. CDR3 bases: TGTGCCAGCAGGAGGGACAGGGGGAATTGGGCTGAAGCTTTCTTT. V usage is TRBV2 and J usage is TRBJ1-1; 11 bases line up with TRBD1. The CDR3 is made up of 15 amino acids. V was pared by 6 bases and J by 6 bases, with 9 bases of the junction left unmatched. CDR1 and CDR2 (germline): SNHLY, FYNNEI.

In its sample, this clone was seen once. This sequence joins TRBV19 and TRBJ2-3, with 12 bases matching TRBD2. Germline V lookup: CDR1 LNHDA, CDR2 SQIVND (reference sequence). After removal of 5 bases from V and 3 bases from J, the junction contained 12 bases not matched to a gene. CDR3 length: 18 amino acids. For the CDR3, the DNA is TGTGCCAGTAGTCCTAGCGGGAGGGCCTTTGCAGGTACAGATACGCAGTATTTT. This sequence encodes CASSPSGRAFAGTDTQYF.

In this sample, this clone turned up a few times. This chain links TRBV7-8 with TRBJ2-3; D is perhaps TRBD2 (6 bases). V was cut by 1 base and J by 6 bases, with 11 bases left in between. The CDR3 runs to 14 residues. Germline CDR1 is SGHVS and CDR2 is FQNEAQ. The CDR3 bases are TGTGCCAGCAGCTTAGAGCTAGCGTCGGATACGCAGTATTTT. Its translation: CASSLELASDTQYF.

The chain carries TRBV7-2 and TRBJ1-2; TRBD1 aligns across 10 bases. Germline V CDR1 and CDR2: SGHTA, FQGNSA. J was trimmed by 6 bases and V by 3 bases; bases with no gene match: 13. The length of the CDR3 is 17 residues. The CDR3 region is CASSFIKFETGGDGYTF. CDR3 DNA: TGTGCCAGCAGCTTTATTAAGTTCGAGACAGGGGGCGATGGCTACACCTTC. Complete variable domain (other parts from reference TRBV7-2 and TRBJ1-2): GAGVSQSPSNKVTEKGKDVELRCDPISGHTALYWYRQSLGQGLEFLIYFQGNSAPDKSGLPSDRFSAERTGGSVSTLTIQRTQQEDSAVYLCASSFIKFETGGDGYTFGSGTRLTVV.

The chain is built from TRBV5-6 and TRBJ1-6; D remains ambiguous. This CDR3 contains 16 residues. The V end lost 4 bases, the J end lost 4 bases, and 15 bases lay between the germline ends. CDR1 SGHDT and CDR2 YYEEEE come from the germline V gene. In nucleotides, the CDR3 is TGTGCCAGCAGCGAAGGACCGCTCCAGTATAATTCACCCCTCCACTTT. Its translation is CASSEGPLQYNSPLHF.

In regard to this clone: The same CDR3 also results from other DNA sequences found in this sample. This rearrangement joins TRBV9 to TRBJ1-5; D call uncertain. CDR1 and CDR2 (germline): SGDLS, YYNGEE. Between the trimmed V and J ends, which lost 0 bases and 0 bases, there was a span of 7 bases. The CDR3 is 15 amino acids. CDR3 nucleotide sequence: TGTGCCAGCAGCGTAGAAGGAAATAGCAATCAGCCCCAGCATTTT. Translating it yields CASSVEGNSNQPQHF. Variable domain in full (rest from reference TRBV9 and TRBJ1-5): DSGVTQTPKHLITATGQRVTLRCSPRSGDLSVYWYQQSLDQGLQFLIQYYNGEERAKGNILERFSAQQFPDLHSELNLSSLELGDSALYFCASSVEGNSNQPQHFGDGTRLSIL.

As DNA, the CDR3 is TGTGCCAGCAGTAAACCATCATCCTACGAGCAGTACTTC. This gives the protein CASSKPSSYEQYF. The chain recombines TRBV12-3 or TRBV12-4 with TRBJ2-7; no firm D call. The CDR3 sequence is 13 residues long. The V and J ends lost 5 bases and 1 base respectively, with 9 bases between them.

The rearrangement joins TRBV7-2 to TRBJ2-1, with D hard to call. V was cut by 5 bases and J by 7 bases, with 15 bases left in between. CDR3 length equals 14 residues. Germline V gene sequence: CDR1 SGHTA, CDR2 FQGNSA. For the CDR3, the DNA is TGTGCCAGCAGCGTTTCTGGACCTAAGAATGAGCAGTTCTTC. It specifies CASSVSGPKNEQFF.

This chain joins TRBV3-1 (or the pseudogene TRBV3-2) and TRBJ2-2; D ambiguous. From germline, CDR1 is LGHDT and CDR2 YNNKEL (reference sequence). This CDR3 is 13 amino acids long. V lost 2 bases, J lost 2 bases, and 3 bases lay in between. The CDR3, as DNA: TGTGCCAGCAGCCAACTTAACACCGGGGAGCTGTTTTTT. Translation: CASSQLNTGELFF.

The CDR3 protein is CALLPRDGNEKLFF. As DNA, the CDR3 is TGTGCCTTGCTCCCCCGGGACGGGAATGAAAAACTGTTTTTT. The chain couples TRBV30 to TRBJ1-4; tentative D call: TRBD1 (5 bases). CDR1 GTSNPN and CDR2 SVGIG come from the germline V gene (reference sequence). The CDR3 spans 14 residues. Trimming pared 7 bases from V and 5 bases from J, leaving 17 bases between.